This T cell receptor beta chain was captured by sequencing in a study of tumor and adjacent non-tumor tissue in lung cancer. Whole-study context: The patients, around 10 men and about five women, were 31 to 76 with stage I to III disease. Overall study findings and caveats: TCR diversity was significantly greater in tumor than normal lung tissue.

No cell sorting was done before RNA was extracted from the tissue. Newly diagnosed lung cancer patients had thoracic surgery in China, August–late 2014, without prior chemotherapy. After removal of 7 bases from V and 5 bases from J, the junction contained 2 bases not matched to a gene. CDR1 and CDR2 (germline): SGHRS, YFSETQ. The length of the CDR3 is 13 residues. This clonotype was seen ten or more times. The antigen is not known. The library came from three nested PCR rounds adapted from ARM-PCR protocols. A single record per CDR3 protein comes from TCRdb applying MiXCR to the multiplex PCR reads. The table has tens of thousands of distinct CDR3 sequences, approximately 72% seen once.

Sample: lung tumor tissue. This TCR was recovered from a woman aged 40 to 55 with non-small cell lung cancer. V gene TRBV5-1 combines with J gene TRBJ2-2, with 10 bases aligning to TRBD1. CDR3 in DNA: TGCGCCAGCGGACAGGGGGAAACCGGGGAGCTGTTTTTT. This encodes CASGQGETGELFF. The whole variable domain, remainder taken from reference TRBV5-1 and TRBJ2-2, is KAGVTQTPRYLIKTRGQQVTLSCSPISGHRSVSWYQQTPGQGLQFLFEYFSETQRNKGNFPGRFSGRQFSNSRSEMNVSTLELGDSALYLCASGQGETGELFFGEGSRLTVL.